The 15 T cell receptor beta chains below come from one sample, sequenced in a study of technical replicates of blood from a handful of donors. Here immunoSEQ multiplex PCR was the method, and the copy in TCRdb shows in-frame clones only, minus some. The sample holds tens of thousands of clones, around 97% seen once. Material: T cells isolated from PBMCs. Every receptor here comes from a human donor in good health.

This chain links TRBV7-2 with TRBJ2-3; 7 bases match TRBD1. Germline V gives CDR1 SGHTA, CDR2 FQGNSA. This CDR3 has 16 amino acids. Trimming took 1 base from V and 3 from J; bases not matched to a gene: 7. CDR3 region: CASSLGSGQATDTQYF. The CDR3 nucleotides read TGTGCCAGCAGCTTAGGGTCAGGACAGGCTACAGATACGCAGTATTTT.

This rearrangement joins TRBV7-9 to TRBJ2-7, with D possibly matching TRBD1 (6 bases). This CDR3 has 15 residues. Trimming left V 1 base short and J 4 bases short, with 14 bases between. The germline gives CDR1 SEHNR, CDR2 FQNEAQ (reference sequence). CDR3 bases: TGTGCCAGCAGCTTAGGATTTGGACAGTTTTACGAGCAGTACTTC. Its protein is CASSLGFGQFYEQYF. The full variable domain, rest sourced from reference TRBV7-9 and TRBJ2-7, is DTGVSQNPRHKITKRGQNVTFRCDPISEHNRLYWYRQTLGQGPEFLTYFQNEAQLEKSRLLSDRFSAERPKGSFSTLEIQRTEQGDSAMYLCASSLGFGQFYEQYFGPGTRLTVT.

J is TRBJ1-5 and V is TRBV5-4; maybe TRBD1 (5 bases). In germline, CDR1 is SGHNT, CDR2 YYREEE (reference sequence). There are 15 residues in the CDR3. Trimming removed 0 bases from V and 3 bases from J, with 10 bases in between. The CDR3 is CASSLGGLTNQPQHF. CDR3 DNA: TGTGCCAGCAGCTTGGGGGGACTTACCAATCAGCCCCAGCATTTT.

The gene calls are TRBV2 and TRBJ1-1; D perhaps matches TRBD1 (5 bases). Germline V lookup: CDR1 SNHLY, CDR2 FYNNEI. The V and J ends lost 3 bases and 0 bases respectively, with 11 bases between them. This CDR3 is 15 amino acids long. CDR3 sequence (DNA): TGTGCCAGCAGTGAGGACATTGCCTTGAACACTGAAGCTTTCTTT. Encoded protein: CASSEDIALNTEAFF.

The count of this clone is one. The chain recombines TRBV7-9 with TRBJ1-1, with no clear D. The CDR3 is 14 amino acids. Germline CDR1 SEHNR, CDR2 FQNEAQ (reference sequence). V was shortened by 1 base and J by 1 base, with 7 bases between the two germline ends. CDR3 nucleotides: TGTGCCAGCAGCTTAGTCGGAGGGAACACTGAAGCTTTCTTT. Its translation: CASSLVGGNTEAFF. The full variable domain, its missing parts supplied by reference TRBV7-9 and TRBJ1-1, is DTGVSQNPRHKITKRGQNVTFRCDPISEHNRLYWYRQTLGQGPEFLTYFQNEAQLEKSRLLSDRFSAERPKGSFSTLEIQRTEQGDSAMYLCASSLVGGNTEAFFGQGTRLTVV.

V is TRBV28 and J is TRBJ2-1; D ambiguous. Germline V gene lookup returns CDR1 MDHEN and CDR2 SYDVKM. The CDR3 totals 13 residues. The germline V and J ends were trimmed by 2 bases and 5 bases, with 7 bases remaining between them. DNA for the CDR3: TGTGCCAGCAGTTTAATCCCCGACAATGAGCAGTTCTTC. The encoded protein is CASSLIPDNEQFF. Full variable domain (rest looked up from reference TRBV28 and TRBJ2-1): DVKVTQSSRYLVKRTGEKVFLECVQDMDHENMFWYRQDPGLGLRLIYFSYDVKMKEKGDIPEGYSVSREKKERFSLILESASTNQTSMYLCASSLIPDNEQFFGPGTRLTVL.

This chain uses TRBV10-3 with TRBJ2-2; unclear D gene. Deletions cut 8 bases from V and 5 bases from J, with 9 bases between. Germline V gene data show CDR1 as ENHRY and CDR2 as SYGVKD. The CDR3 extends over 12 amino acids. The CDR3: CAISLETGELFF. The DNA for the CDR3 is TGTGCCATCTCCTTAGAGACCGGGGAGCTGTTTTTT.

V gene TRBV5-1 combines with J gene TRBJ2-3; D is ambiguous. The CDR3 totals 13 residues. Germline V gene data show CDR1 as SGHRS and CDR2 as YFSETQ. V was trimmed by 3 bases and J by 0 bases, leaving 5 bases between them. Here the CDR3 DNA reads TGCGCCAGCAGCTCTCCTAGCACAGATACGCAGTATTTT. Its protein product is CASSSPSTDTQYF.

The chain is built from TRBV7-2 and TRBJ2-3; no definite D call. Trimming pared 2 bases from V and 7 bases from J, leaving 4 bases between. This CDR3 region has 11 residues. Per germline, CDR1 SGHTA and CDR2 FQGNSA. The DNA for the CDR3 is TGTGCCAGCAGCTTAATAAATACGCAGTATTTT. This encodes CASSLINTQYF. The whole variable domain, remainder taken from reference TRBV7-2 and TRBJ2-3, is GAGVSQSPSNKVTEKGKDVELRCDPISGHTALYWYRQSLGQGLEFLIYFQGNSAPDKSGLPSDRFSAERTGGSVSTLTIQRTQQEDSAVYLCASSLINTQYFGPGTRLTVL.

The chain couples TRBV7-9 to TRBJ2-7, with 9 bases aligning to TRBD1. The CDR3 contains 14 residues. Trimming at V came to 5 bases and at J to 4 bases, leaving 6 bases not matched to a gene. Germline values: CDR1 SEHNR, CDR2 FQNEAQ (reference sequence). This CDR3 reads CASSTGQGYYEQYF. For the CDR3, the DNA is TGTGCCAGCAGCACCGGACAGGGGTATTACGAGCAGTACTTC.

The chain carries TRBV5-1 and TRBJ2-2; 7 nucleotides match TRBD2. Germline trimming cut 7 bases from V and 3 bases from J; bases unmatched to any gene: 6. Germline V gene data show CDR1 as SGHRS and CDR2 as YFSETQ. The CDR3 runs to 14 residues. The CDR3 sequence: CASSEREYTGELFF. CDR3 nucleotide sequence: TGCGCCAGCTCGGAGCGGGAATACACCGGGGAGCTGTTTTTT.

J is TRBJ1-4 and V is TRBV7-9; D gene ambiguous. This CDR3 is 11 amino acids long. Trimming removed 3 bases from V and 7 bases from J, with 3 bases in between. Germline lookup yields CDR1 SEHNR and CDR2 FQNEAQ (reference sequence). Here the CDR3 DNA reads TGTGCCAGCAGCTTTAGTGAAAAACTGTTTTTT. It is translated as CASSFSEKLFF.

This rearrangement joins TRBV27 to TRBJ2-7; the match to TRBD2 covers 7 bases. V lost 5 bases, J lost 3 bases, and 10 bases stayed unmatched. The CDR3 totals 15 residues. The germline V gene has CDR1 MNHEY and CDR2 SMNVEV (reference sequence). As DNA, the CDR3 is TGTGCCAGCAGTCTTGGGGGGGAAGGCTACTACGAGCAGTACTTC. Translating gives CASSLGGEGYYEQYF.

The rearrangement joins TRBV14 to TRBJ2-3; a weak D match, TRBD2 (6 bases). The CDR3 runs 13 residues. Germline CDR1 reads SGHDN; CDR2 reads FVKESK. V lost 6 bases, J lost 3 bases, and 10 bases lay in between. In nucleotides, the CDR3 is TGTGCCAGCAGAGGGCTAGCGACAGATACGCAGTATTTT. It yields the protein CASRGLATDTQYF.

The chain carries TRBV28 and TRBJ2-7; 8 nucleotides align to TRBD2. Germline CDR1 is MDHEN and CDR2 is SYDVKM. Unmatched junction bases numbered 8, after V lost 8 bases and J lost 2 bases. This CDR3 spans 14 amino acids. CDR3 in DNA: TGTGCCAGCCTCCCACTAGCGGAGACCTACGAGCAGTACTTC. As protein: CASLPLAETYEQYF.